The rows below give T cell receptor beta chains drawn from one sample of a study of radiotherapy plus CTLA-4 blockade in lung cancer. Libraries were prepared by immunoSEQ multiplex PCR; TCRdb keeps only in-frame clonotypes and omits some of them. This sample yields tens of thousands of clones, of which less than 85% are seen a single time; 7.5% to 8% belongs to the top ten. Sequencing used peripheral blood, obtained from a patient treated with radiotherapy plus ipilimumab. These TCRs come from a human donor with non-small cell lung cancer who had stable disease on radiotherapy plus ipilimumab. Both conserved end residues are part of each CDR3. D genes are given only for firm matches. Only some rows state a clone size, as once, few, many or a class for expanded clones.

>TRBJ1-4|-|-|TRBV28
TGTGCCAGCAGCCCCCTGGTAATAACTAATGAAAAACTGTTTTTT
CASSPLVITNEKLFF
>TRBJ1-5|-|few|TRBV5-1
TGCGCCAGCAGCCTTAATCAGCCCCAGCATTTT
CASSLNQPQHF
>TRBJ2-3|-|-|TRBV28
TGTGCCAGCACTATCCCTCCGGGGACGGGCACAGATACGCAGTATTTT
CASTIPPGTGTDTQYF
>TRBJ1-1|-|-|TRBV9
TGTGCCAGCAGCGTAAAGGCGAACACTGAAGCTTTCTTT
CASSVKANTEAFF
>TRBJ1-2|-|-|TRBV7-8
TGTGCCAGCAGCTTAAGATCCGCTGCTAACTATGGCTACACCTTC
CASSLRSAANYGYTF
>TRBJ1-1|-|-|TRBV6-5
TGTGCCAGCAGTTACTCTGGGGGCGTATGGACTGAAGCTTTCTTT
CASSYSGGVWTEAFF
>TRBJ1-2|-|-|TRBV2
TGTGCCAGCAGTCCCGGGACGGCTAACTATGGCTACACCTTC
CASSPGTANYGYTF
>TRBJ2-3|-|-|TRBV27
TGTGCCAGCAGTTTACGACTGCCTAGCACAGATACGCAGTATTTT
CASSLRLPSTDTQYF
>TRBJ1-4|-|-|TRBV5-1
TGCGCCAGCAGCTTGGCAGTTCAAGAAAAACTGTTTTTT
CASSLAVQEKLFF
>TRBJ1-1|-|once|TRBV10-3
TGTGCCTCCAAAGCGCCTTTGAACACTGAAGCTTTCTTT
CASKAPLNTEAFF
>TRBJ1-2|TRBD1|few|TRBV13
TGTGCCAGCCGCTCGGGACAGGGGGGGGGCTATGGCTACACCTTC
CASRSGQGGGYGYTF
>TRBJ2-2|-|-|TRBV7-7
TGTGCCAGCAGCGAAAGCAGGACTGGCCGGAGTACCGGGGAGCTGTTTTTT
CASSESRTGRSTGELFF
>TRBJ2-7|-|-|TRBV19
TGTGCCAGTAGCGAAATTCTTAGGCAGGTGATATACGAGCAGTACTTC
CASSEILRQVIYEQYF
>TRBJ1-4|-|-|TRBV9
TGTGCCAGCAGCGTTCTGGGGGGGAGAACTAATGAAAAACTGTTTTTT
CASSVLGGRTNEKLFF
>TRBJ1-2|TRBD1|-|TRBV4-2
TGTGCCAGCAGCCAGGCAGACAGGGGAATGAGAGGCTACACCTTC
CASSQADRGMRGYTF
>TRBJ2-2|-|-|TRBV19
TGTGCCTCTGAGTCTGGGGTATATCGGACCGGGGAGCTGTTTTTT
CASESGVYRTGELFF
>TRBJ1-6|TRBD1|-|TRBV15
TGTGCCACCAGCTCTTGGACAGGGGGATCACCCCTCCACTTT
CATSSWTGGSPLHF
>TRBJ1-1|-|-|TRBV28
TGTGCCAGCAGTTTATCTGACGTGAACACTGAAGCTTTCTTT
CASSLSDVNTEAFF
>TRBJ2-1|TRBD1|-|TRBV5-1
TGCGCCAGCAGCAGGGGACAGCTGGTTTCCTACAATGAGCAGTTCTTC
CASSRGQLVSYNEQFF
>TRBJ2-7|TRBD1|-|TRBV25-1
TGTGCCAGCAGTGACTCCGGTCGAGGGACAGGCAACGAGCAGTACTTC
CASSDSGRGTGNEQYF
>TRBJ2-5|-|-|TRBV7-2
TGTGCCAGCAGCTTAGGCTCGGGCAAGGAGACCCAGTACTTC
CASSLGSGKETQYF
>TRBJ1-1|-|-|TRBV18
TGTGCCAGCTCACCCGGGACCGCGCAGAACACTGAAGCTTTCTTT
CASSPGTAQNTEAFF
>TRBJ2-3|TRBD2|-|TRBV15
TGTGCCACCAGCACTATTGGGACTAGCGGGGGGCGGGATACGCAGTATTTT
CATSTIGTSGGRDTQYF
>TRBJ1-6|TRBD1|-|TRBV5-6
TGTGCCAGCAGCTTAGGGGGCCCTACCTATAATTCACCCCTCCACTTT
CASSLGGPTYNSPLHF
>TRBJ1-3|-|-|TRBV15
TGTGCCACCAGCAGAGGTCACAGGGATACTGGAAACACCATATATTTT
CATSRGHRDTGNTIYF
>TRBJ2-2|-|-|TRBV7-9
TGTGCCAGCAGCTTCGGGGGACGTCAGAACACCGGGGAGCTGTTTTTT
CASSFGGRQNTGELFF
>TRBJ1-2|TRBD1|-|TRBV14
TGTGCCAGCAGCCAAGGACAGGGGGCTTCCTATGGCTACACCTTC
CASSQGQGASYGYTF
>TRBJ2-1|-|once|TRBV5-4
TGTGCCAGCACCCTTGGTGGGACCCCCTACAATGAGCAGTTCTTC
CASTLGGTPYNEQFF